This T cell receptor (beta chain) was profiled in a study of T cell clonality in common variable immunodeficiency. After removal of 2 bases from V and 6 bases from J, the junction contained 2 bases not matched to a gene. This CDR3 contains 13 residues. Looked up from germline, CDR1 is MNHEY and CDR2 is SVGEGT. This clone was detected many times. Its target is not known. The DNA ends 3 residues before the CDR3 does, and the rest of the CDR3 is filled in from the germline J gene. Sequenced by immunoSEQ multiplex PCR; TCRdb stores in-frame clones only, minus some. This sample includes about 60,000 clones with no singletons; its ten biggest clones take up approximately 1.6%. Study conclusions and caveats: Links between repertoire features and CVID complications were heterogeneity-limited. CVID subjects had higher TCRbeta clonality than healthy controls, most marked in about a third.

What was sequenced was peripheral blood mononuclear cells. This receptor was obtained from a person between 18 and 69 years old in good health. The chain joins TRBV6-2 or TRBV6-3 to TRBJ1-2; 8 nucleotides align to TRBD1. The part of the CDR3 DNA that was read is TGTGCCAGCAGTTACGGACAGGGTGATGGC. Translating it yields CASSYGQGDG. In full, the CDR3 reads CASSYGQGDGYTF.